This T cell receptor beta chain was sequenced in a study of regulatory T cells in long-lasting Graves disease. Study information: Freshly diagnosed Graves' patients had used antithyroid drugs for under 3 months.

The CDR3 totals 17 residues. V trimming: 6 bases; J trimming: 4 bases; junction bases outside the gene matches: 13. Germline V gives CDR1 ENHRY, CDR2 SYGVKD. CDR3 regions were amplified by Arm-PCR using iRepertoire HTBI primers to build TCR beta libraries. TCRdb re-derived calls from the multiplex PCR reads in MiXCR, one entry per CDR3 protein. The table lists under 400,000 distinct CDR3 sequences, 16% of them singletons. This clonotype was recorded a few times. Described time point: newly diagnosed GD, antithyroid drugs for less than 3 months. Extracted PBMC RNA gave rise to the TCR library. The same specimen was also included in a second study, on T cells in Graves' hyperthyroidism and ophthalmopathy.

The rearrangement links TRBV10-3 to TRBJ1-1, with TRBD1 matching 11 bases. Material: peripheral blood mononuclear cells (PBMCs), obtained at new diagnosis, from a patient treated with antithyroid drugs. The receptor comes from a man aged 40-50 years with Graves disease. Here the CDR3 reads CAISFDWTGGAVTEAFF. CDR3 DNA sequence: TGTGCCATCAGCTTTGACTGGACAGGGGGCGCGGTCACTGAAGCTTTCTTT.